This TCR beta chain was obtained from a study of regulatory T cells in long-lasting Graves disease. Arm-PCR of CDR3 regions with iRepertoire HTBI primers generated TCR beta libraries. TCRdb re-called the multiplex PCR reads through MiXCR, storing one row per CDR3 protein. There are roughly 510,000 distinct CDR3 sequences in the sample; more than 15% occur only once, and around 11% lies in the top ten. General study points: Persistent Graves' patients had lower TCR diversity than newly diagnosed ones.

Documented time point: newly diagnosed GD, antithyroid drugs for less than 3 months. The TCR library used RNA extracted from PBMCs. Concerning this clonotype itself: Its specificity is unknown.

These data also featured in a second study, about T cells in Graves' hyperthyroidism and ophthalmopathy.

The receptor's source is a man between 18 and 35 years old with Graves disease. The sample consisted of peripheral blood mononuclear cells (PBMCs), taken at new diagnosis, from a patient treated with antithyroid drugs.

The CDR3 bases are TGCAGTGCTAGTGGGGATAATAATGAAAAACTGTTTTTT. It specifies CSASGDNNEKLFF. The J gene is TRBJ1-4, the V gene TRBV20-1; no reliable D call. The CDR3 covers 13 residues. Trimming removed 3 bases at V and 4 bases at J, with 9 bases between. Germline V gene data show CDR1 as DFQATT and CDR2 as SNEGSKA (reference sequence).